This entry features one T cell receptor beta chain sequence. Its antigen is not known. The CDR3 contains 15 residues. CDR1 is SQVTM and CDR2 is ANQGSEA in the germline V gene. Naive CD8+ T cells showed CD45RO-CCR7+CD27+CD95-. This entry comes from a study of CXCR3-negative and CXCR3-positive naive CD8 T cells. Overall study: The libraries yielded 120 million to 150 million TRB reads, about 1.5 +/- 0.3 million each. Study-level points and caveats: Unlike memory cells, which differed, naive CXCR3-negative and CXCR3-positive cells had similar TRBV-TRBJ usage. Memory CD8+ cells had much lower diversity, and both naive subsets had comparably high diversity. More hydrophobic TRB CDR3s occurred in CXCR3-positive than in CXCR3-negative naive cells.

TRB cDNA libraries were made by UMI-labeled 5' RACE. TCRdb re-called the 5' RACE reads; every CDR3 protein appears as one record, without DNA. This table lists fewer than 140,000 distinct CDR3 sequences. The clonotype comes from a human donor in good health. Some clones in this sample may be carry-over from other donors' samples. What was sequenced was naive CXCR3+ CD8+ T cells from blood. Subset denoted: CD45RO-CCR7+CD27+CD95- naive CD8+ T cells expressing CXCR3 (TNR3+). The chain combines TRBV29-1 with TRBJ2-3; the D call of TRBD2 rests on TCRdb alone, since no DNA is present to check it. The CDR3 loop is CSVEDRAGEADTQYF.